One and the same sample provided the 2 T cell receptor beta chains below, sequenced in a study of technical replicates of blood from a handful of donors (dated by TCRdb to about 2017). Library generation was performed with the immunoSEQ multiplex PCR assay. The table comes from immuneACCESS by way of TCRdb, which keeps in-frame sequences with V and J called. Part of the clones is missing from these tables; in studies checked, under half for an unresolved V gene and the rest for unknown reasons. Here the sample has around 76,000 clones; roughly 98% occur a single time. Less than 0.25% of the sample goes to the ten largest clones. The sample consisted of T cells isolated from PBMCs. Source of these receptors: a human donor in good health.

The rearrangement uses TRBV30 and TRBJ1-1; D is undetermined. CDR1 is GTSNPN and CDR2 is SVGIG in the germline V gene (reference sequence). V lost 1 base and J 5 bases, leaving 11 bases between the germline ends. This CDR3 is built from 13 residues. The CDR3 DNA sequence: TGTGCCTGGAGTGAAGGCCCGCGGACTGAAGCTTTCTTT. Encoded protein: CAWSEGPRTEAFF.

The rearrangement uses TRBV6-1 and TRBJ2-7, with 8 positions matching TRBD1. The germline V gene encodes CDR1 MNHNS and CDR2 SASEGT. The CDR3 covers 15 residues. V lost 5 bases to trimming and J lost 3 bases; unmatched junction nucleotides: 9. The CDR3 region is CASSKTGTGDYEQYF. The CDR3 DNA reads TGTGCCAGCAGTAAAACCGGGACAGGAGACTACGAGCAGTACTTC.